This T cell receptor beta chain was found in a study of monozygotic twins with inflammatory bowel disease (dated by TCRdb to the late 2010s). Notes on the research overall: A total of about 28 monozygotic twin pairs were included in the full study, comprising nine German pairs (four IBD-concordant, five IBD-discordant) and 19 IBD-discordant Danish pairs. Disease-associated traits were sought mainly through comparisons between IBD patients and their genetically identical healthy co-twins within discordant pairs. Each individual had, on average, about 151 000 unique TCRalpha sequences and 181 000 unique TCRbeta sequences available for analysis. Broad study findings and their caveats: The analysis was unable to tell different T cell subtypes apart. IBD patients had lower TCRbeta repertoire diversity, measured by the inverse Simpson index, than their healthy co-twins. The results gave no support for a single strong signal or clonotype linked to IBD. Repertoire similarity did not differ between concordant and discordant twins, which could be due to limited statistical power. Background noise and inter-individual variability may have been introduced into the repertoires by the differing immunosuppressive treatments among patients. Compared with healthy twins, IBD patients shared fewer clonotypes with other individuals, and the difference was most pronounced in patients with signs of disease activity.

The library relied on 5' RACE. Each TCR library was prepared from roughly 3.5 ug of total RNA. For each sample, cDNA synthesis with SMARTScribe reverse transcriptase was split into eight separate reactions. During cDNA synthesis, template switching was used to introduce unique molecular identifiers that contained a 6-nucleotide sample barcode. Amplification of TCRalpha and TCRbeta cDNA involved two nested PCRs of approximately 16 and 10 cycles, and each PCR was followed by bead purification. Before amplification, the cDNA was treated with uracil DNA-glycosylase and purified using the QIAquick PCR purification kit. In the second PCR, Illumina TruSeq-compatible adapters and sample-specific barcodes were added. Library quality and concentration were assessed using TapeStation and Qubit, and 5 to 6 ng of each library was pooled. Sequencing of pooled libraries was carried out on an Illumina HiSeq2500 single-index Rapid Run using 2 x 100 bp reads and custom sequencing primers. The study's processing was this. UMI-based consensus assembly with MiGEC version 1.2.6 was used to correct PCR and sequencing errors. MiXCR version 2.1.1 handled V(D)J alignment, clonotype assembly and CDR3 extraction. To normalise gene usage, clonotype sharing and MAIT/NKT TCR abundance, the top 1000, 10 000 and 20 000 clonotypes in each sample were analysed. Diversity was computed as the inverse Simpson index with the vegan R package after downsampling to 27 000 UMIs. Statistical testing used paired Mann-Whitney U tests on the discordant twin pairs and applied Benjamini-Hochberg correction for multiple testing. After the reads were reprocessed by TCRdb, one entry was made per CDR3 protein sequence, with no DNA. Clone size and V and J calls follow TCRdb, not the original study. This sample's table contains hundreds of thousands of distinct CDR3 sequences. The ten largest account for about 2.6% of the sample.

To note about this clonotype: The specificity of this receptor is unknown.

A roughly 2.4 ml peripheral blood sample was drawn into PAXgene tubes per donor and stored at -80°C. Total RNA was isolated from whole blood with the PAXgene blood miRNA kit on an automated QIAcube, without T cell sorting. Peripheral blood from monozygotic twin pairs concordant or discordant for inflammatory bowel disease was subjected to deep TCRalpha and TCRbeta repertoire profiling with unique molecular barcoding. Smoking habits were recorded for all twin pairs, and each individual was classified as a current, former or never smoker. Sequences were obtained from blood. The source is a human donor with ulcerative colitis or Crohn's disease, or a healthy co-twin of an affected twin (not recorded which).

The CDR3 protein sequence reads: CASSDREDQPQHF. This sequence uses TRBV19 and TRBJ1-5; TCRdb names TRBD1, which stays unverified in the absence of DNA. Reading the germline V gene (reference sequence) gives CDR1 LNHDA and CDR2 SQIVND. Spanning cysteine to phenylalanine, the CDR3 consists of 13 amino acids. The entry carries no DNA sequence.